This T cell receptor (beta chain) was identified during a study of blood T cell repertoires in COVID-19. Study details: Whether acute or convalescent, the COVID-19 samples came from the United States, Italy and Spain. T cells, B-cell-depleted T cells, or PBMCs provided the cDNA or gDNA that served as material.

Under the authors' procedure: The authors estimated nucleated cell counts from reference gene primer amplification. Method: immunoSEQ multiplex PCR; TCRdb's copy keeps in-frame clones and lacks some. The V and J calls and the clone size are those of that table, but D and trimming were determined from the DNA. The sample consists of 55,000 to 75,000 clones, around nine tenths of them appearing once. The V end was cut by 7 bases, the J end by 2 bases, with 11 bases between. CDR3 length: 13 residues. Germline CDR1 reads SGHVS; CDR2 reads FQNEAQ. The genes are TRBV7-8 and TRBJ1-1; no clear D. The sequenced sample consisted of peripheral blood. This TCR was sampled from a man aged 55 to 70 with acute or convalescent COVID-19. The CDR3 nucleotides read TGTGCCAGCAAGGAGTTTTCAAACACTGAAGCTTTCTTT. Translating gives CASKEFSNTEAFF.